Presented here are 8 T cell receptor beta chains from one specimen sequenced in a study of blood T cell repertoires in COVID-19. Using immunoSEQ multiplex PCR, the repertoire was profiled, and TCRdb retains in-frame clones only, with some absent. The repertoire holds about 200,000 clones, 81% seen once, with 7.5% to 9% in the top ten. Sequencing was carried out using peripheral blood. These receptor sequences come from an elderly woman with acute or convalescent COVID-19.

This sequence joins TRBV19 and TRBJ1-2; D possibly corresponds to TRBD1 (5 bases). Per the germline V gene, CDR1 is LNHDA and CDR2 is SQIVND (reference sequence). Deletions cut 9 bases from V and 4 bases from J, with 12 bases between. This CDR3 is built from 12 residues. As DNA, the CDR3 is TGTGCCAGCAAAGACAGTTCCTATGGCTACACCTTC. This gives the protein CASKDSSYGYTF.

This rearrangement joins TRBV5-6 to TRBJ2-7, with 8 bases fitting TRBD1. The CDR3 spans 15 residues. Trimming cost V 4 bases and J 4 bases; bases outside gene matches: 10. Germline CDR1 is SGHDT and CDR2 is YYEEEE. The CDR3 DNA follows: TGTGCCAGCAGCCCGCCCGGGACAGGTTCGTACGAGCAGTACTTC. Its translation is CASSPPGTGSYEQYF.

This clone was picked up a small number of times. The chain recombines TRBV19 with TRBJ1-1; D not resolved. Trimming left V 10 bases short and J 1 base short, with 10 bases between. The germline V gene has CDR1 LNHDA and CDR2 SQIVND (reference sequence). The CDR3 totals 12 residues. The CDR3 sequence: CATFQKNTEAFF. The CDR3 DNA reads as TGTGCCACCTTTCAGAAGAACACTGAAGCTTTCTTT.

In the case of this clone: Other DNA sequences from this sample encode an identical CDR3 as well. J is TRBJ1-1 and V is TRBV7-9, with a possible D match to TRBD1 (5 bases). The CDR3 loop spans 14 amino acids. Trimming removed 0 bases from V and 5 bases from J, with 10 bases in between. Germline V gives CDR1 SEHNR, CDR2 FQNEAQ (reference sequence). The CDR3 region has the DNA TGTGCCAGCAGCTTAGCGTGGGGGGGTACTGAAGCTTTCTTT. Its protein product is CASSLAWGGTEAFF.

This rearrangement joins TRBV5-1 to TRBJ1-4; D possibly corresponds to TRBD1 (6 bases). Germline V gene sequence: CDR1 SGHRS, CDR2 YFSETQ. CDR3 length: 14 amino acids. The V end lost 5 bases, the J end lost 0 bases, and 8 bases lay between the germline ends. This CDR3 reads CASSRTATNEKLFF. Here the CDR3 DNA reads TGCGCCAGCAGTCGGACAGCAACTAATGAAAAACTGTTTTTT.

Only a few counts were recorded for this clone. The CDR3 DNA sequence: TGTGCCATCAGCCCTGGGCCCCGGGGGGACGAGCAGTACTTC. Protein product: CAISPGPRGDEQYF. The rearrangement uses TRBV10-3 and TRBJ2-7; 7 bases map to TRBD2. Germline trimming cut 6 bases from V and 5 bases from J; bases unmatched to any gene: 10. The CDR3 consists of 14 residues. Germline V gene lookup returns CDR1 ENHRY and CDR2 SYGVKD.

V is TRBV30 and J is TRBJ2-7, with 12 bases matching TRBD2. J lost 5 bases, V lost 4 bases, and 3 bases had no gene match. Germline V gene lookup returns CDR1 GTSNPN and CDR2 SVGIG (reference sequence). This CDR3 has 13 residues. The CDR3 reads CAWTSGRAHEQYF. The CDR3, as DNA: TGTGCCTGGACTAGCGGGAGGGCCCACGAGCAGTACTTC.

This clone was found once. The CDR3 is CASSQAQYGYTF. As DNA, the CDR3 is TGTGCCAGCAGCCAAGCGCAGTATGGCTACACCTTC. The chain has TRBV4-2 and TRBJ1-2; D is uncertain. V gave up 1 base and J gave up 5 bases, with 5 bases separating them. Germline assignment: CDR1 LGHNA and CDR2 YNFKEQ. CDR3 length equals 12 residues.